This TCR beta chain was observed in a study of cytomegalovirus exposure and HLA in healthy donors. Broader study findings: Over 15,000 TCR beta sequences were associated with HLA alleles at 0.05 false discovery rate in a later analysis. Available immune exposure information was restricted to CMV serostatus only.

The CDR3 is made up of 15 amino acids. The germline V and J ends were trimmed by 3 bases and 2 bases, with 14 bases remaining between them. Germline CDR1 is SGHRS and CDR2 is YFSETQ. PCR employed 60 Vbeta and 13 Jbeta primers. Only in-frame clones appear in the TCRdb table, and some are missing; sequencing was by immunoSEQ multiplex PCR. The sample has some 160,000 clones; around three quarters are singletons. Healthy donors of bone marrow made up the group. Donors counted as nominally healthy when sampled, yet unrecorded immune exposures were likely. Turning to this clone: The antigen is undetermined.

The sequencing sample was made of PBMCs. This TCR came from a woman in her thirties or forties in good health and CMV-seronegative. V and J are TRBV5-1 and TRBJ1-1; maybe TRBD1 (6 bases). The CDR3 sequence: CASSWDTSGNTEAFF. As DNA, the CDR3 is TGCGCCAGCAGCTGGGACACCTCGGGCAACACTGAAGCTTTCTTT.